The 27 T cell receptor beta chains below all came from one sample that was sequenced in a study of shared clonotypes between healthy human individuals. TCRdb's table, derived via immunoSEQ multiplex PCR, lists solely in-frame clones and lacks some. The repertoire has over 950,000 clones, roughly 77% of them found once; the top ten carry 0.89%. The material sequenced was memory CD4+ T cells from PBMCs. Subset reported: CD45RA-negative fraction. All receptors come from a man aged 18 to 35 in good health. Some clones in this sample may be carry-over from other donors' samples.

Comment on this clone: Relative to the germline gene, one junction end is altered; a read error may explain this. The gene calls are TRBV6-6 and TRBJ1-2; D not resolved. Germline CDR1 and CDR2: MNHNY and SVGAGI (reference sequence). This CDR3 has 11 residues. CDR3 sequence: CAISVFGGYTF. The CDR3 DNA reads as TGTGCCATCAGTGTGTTTGGGGGCTACACCTTC.

The chain carries TRBV27 and TRBJ2-5; D ambiguous. This CDR3 has 15 amino acids. In germline, CDR1 is MNHEY, CDR2 SMNVEV (reference sequence). Trimming shortened V by 5 bases and J by 4 bases, and 17 bases separated the two germline ends. CDR3: CASSASLIATETQYF. The CDR3 nucleotides read TGTGCCAGCAGTGCCTCATTAATTGCCACAGAGACCCAGTACTTC.

The chain links TRBV5-1 to TRBJ2-1, with TRBD2 identical over 8 bases. The germline V gene has CDR1 SGHRS and CDR2 YFSETQ. This CDR3 is built from 13 residues. The V gene end was trimmed by 6 bases and the J gene end by 5 bases; junction bases not matched to a gene: 4. The CDR3 here is CASTAGDNNEQFF. The CDR3 DNA follows: TGCGCCAGCACAGCGGGAGATAACAATGAGCAGTTCTTC.

The chain links TRBV5-4 to TRBJ2-7; 12 positions match TRBD2. The germline V gene has CDR1 SGHNT and CDR2 YYREEE (reference sequence). V shed 0 bases, J shed 1 base, and the junction held 2 bases outside the gene matches. The CDR3 contains 16 residues. The CDR3 coding sequence is TGTGCCAGCAGCTTGGGACTAGCGGGGGCGTCCTACGAGCAGTACTTC. The encoded protein is CASSLGLAGASYEQYF.

The V gene is TRBV2, the J gene TRBJ2-5, with TRBD2 identical over 8 bases. Germline V gene data show CDR1 as SNHLY and CDR2 as FYNNEI. V shed 4 bases, J shed 2 bases, and the junction held 6 bases outside the gene matches. CDR3 length equals 15 residues. The CDR3 sequence is CASSGRLANQETQYF. The CDR3 bases are TGTGCCAGCAGTGGCCGACTAGCGAATCAAGAGACCCAGTACTTC.

This clone appeared once. This chain links TRBV23-1 with TRBJ2-7, with 7 bases aligning to TRBD2. TRBV23-1 has ORF status, its function being uncertain. There are 14 residues in the CDR3. The V gene end was trimmed by 8 bases and the J gene end by 4 bases; junction bases not matched to a gene: 11. CDR3 DNA: TGCGCCAGCTGCGCGGCGGGAGTCAAGTACGAGCAGTACTTC. As protein: CASCAAGVKYEQYF.

V is TRBV23-1 and J is TRBJ2-6; 7 nucleotides align to TRBD1. Being an ORF, TRBV23-1 has a function that is uncertain. V lost 2 bases and J lost 0; bases outside the gene matches: 10. The CDR3 runs 19 residues. The CDR3 loop is CASSQPSETGCSGANVLTF. The CDR3 DNA sequence: TGCGCCAGCAGTCAACCGAGTGAGACAGGGTGCTCTGGGGCCAACGTCCTGACTTTC.

The V gene is TRBV6-5, the J gene TRBJ2-1; 10 nucleotides align to TRBD2. The length of the CDR3 is 16 residues. J was trimmed by 3 bases and V by 0 bases; bases with no gene match: 2. CDR1 is MNHEY, CDR2 SVGAGI, per germline. CDR3 DNA sequence: TGTGCCAGCAGTTACTCACTAGCGGGACACTACAATGAGCAGTTCTTC. Encoded protein: CASSYSLAGHYNEQFF.

J is TRBJ2-5 and V is TRBV18; tentatively, D is TRBD2 (5 bases). Germline CDR1 and CDR2: KGHSH and LQKENI. This CDR3 has 13 amino acids. Trimming took 4 bases from V and 1 from J, leaving 7 bases between them. CDR3 residues: CASSLGSQETQYF. CDR3 DNA sequence: TGTGCCAGCTCACTTGGGAGCCAAGAGACCCAGTACTTC. Drawing the rest from reference TRBV18 and TRBJ2-5, the complete variable domain is NAGVMQNPRHLVRRRGQEARLRCSPMKGHSHVYWYRQLPEEGLKFMVYLQKENIIDESGMPKERFSAEFPKEGPSILRIQQVVRGDSAAYFCASSLGSQETQYFGPGTRLLVL.

The J gene is TRBJ2-1, the V gene TRBV29-1; TRBD1 aligns across 10 bases. Unmatched junction bases numbered 13, after V lost 6 bases and J lost 8 bases. The CDR3 runs 15 residues. Germline V gene data show CDR1 as SQVTM and CDR2 as ANQGSEA. The CDR3 loop reads CSVGRDRGVMDEQFF. The CDR3 DNA reads as TGCAGCGTGGGCCGGGACAGGGGTGTCATGGATGAGCAGTTCTTC.

The chain carries TRBV2 and TRBJ2-1; 9 bases agree with TRBD2. V gave up 7 bases and J gave up 7 bases; unmatched junction bases: 2. This CDR3 region has 12 residues. Per the germline V gene, CDR1 is SNHLY and CDR2 is FYNNEI. As DNA, the CDR3 is TGTGCCAGCACTAGCGGGAATAATGAGCAGTTCTTC. Protein product: CASTSGNNEQFF.

V and J are TRBV5-1 and TRBJ2-7; no clear D. Germline CDR1 SGHRS, CDR2 YFSETQ. Trimming left V 0 bases short and J 5 bases short, with 9 bases between. This CDR3 is 13 amino acids long. The CDR3 DNA follows: TGCGCCAGCAGCTTGGGCCTAGGCGACGAGCAGTACTTC. Its translation is CASSLGLGDEQYF. Full variable domain (missing parts from reference TRBV5-1 and TRBJ2-7): KAGVTQTPRYLIKTRGQQVTLSCSPISGHRSVSWYQQTPGQGLQFLFEYFSETQRNKGNFPGRFSGRQFSNSRSEMNVSTLELGDSALYLCASSLGLGDEQYFGPGTRLTVT.

The chain combines TRBV7-9 with TRBJ2-7; 12 nucleotides line up with TRBD1. Germline values: CDR1 SEHNR, CDR2 FQNEAQ (reference sequence). With 7 bases clipped from V and 6 bases from J, the junction kept 10 bases outside the gene matches. CDR3 length: 15 residues. CDR3 sequence reads: CASTKQGTGGIEQYF. For the CDR3, the DNA is TGTGCCAGCACCAAACAAGGGACAGGGGGCATCGAGCAGTACTTC.

This chain joins TRBV18 and TRBJ1-1, with D hard to call. Germline values: CDR1 KGHSH, CDR2 LQKENI. This CDR3 spans 15 amino acids. V lost 0 bases to trimming and J lost 4 bases, with 12 bases between them. CDR3 loop: CASSPPDLLGTEAFF. CDR3 sequence (DNA): TGTGCCAGCTCACCACCCGACTTGTTGGGCACTGAAGCTTTCTTT.

In this sample, this clone turned up a few times. Distinct nucleotide sequences in the sample also encode this CDR3. This chain links TRBV28 with TRBJ1-5; no firm D call. The CDR3 is made up of 12 amino acids. CDR1 is MDHEN and CDR2 is SYDVKM in the germline V gene. V lost 4 bases and J lost 7, with 8 bases in between. The CDR3 sequence: CASSSTDQPQHF. The CDR3 DNA reads TGTGCCAGCAGTTCCACGGACCAGCCCCAGCATTTT. The complete variable domain, with remaining parts taken from reference TRBV28 and TRBJ1-5, reads DVKVTQSSRYLVKRTGEKVFLECVQDMDHENMFWYRQDPGLGLRLIYFSYDVKMKEKGDIPEGYSVSREKKERFSLILESASTNQTSMYLCASSSTDQPQHFGDGTRLSIL.

CDR3 amino acids: CASRGGGAGGEETQYF. CDR3 nucleotide sequence: TGTGCCAGCAGGGGAGGGGGCGCGGGAGGTGAGGAGACCCAGTACTTC. This chain uses TRBV2 with TRBJ2-5; possibly TRBD2 for D (8 bases). The ends were cut back, 6 bases at V and 5 bases at J, with 22 bases in the middle. Germline values: CDR1 SNHLY, CDR2 FYNNEI. The CDR3 totals 16 residues.

The genes are TRBV5-4 and TRBJ1-3, with D perhaps matching TRBD1 (6 bases). The V and J ends lost 5 bases and 0 bases respectively, with 15 bases between them. From germline, CDR1 is SGHNT and CDR2 YYREEE (reference sequence). The CDR3 totals 16 residues. The CDR3 DNA is TGTGCCAGCAGTCCGGGGGACACTGCCTCTGGAAACACCATATATTTT. It encodes CASSPGDTASGNTIYF.

The chain carries TRBV7-6 and TRBJ2-5; maybe TRBD2 (7 bases). CDR3 length: 14 amino acids. Deletions cut 2 bases from V and 5 bases from J, with 12 bases between. Germline V gene lookup returns CDR1 SGHVS and CDR2 FNYEAQ. CDR3 region: CASSLRGGLETQYF. The CDR3 bases are TGTGCCAGCAGCTTAAGGGGGGGTTTGGAGACCCAGTACTTC. The full variable domain, completed using reference TRBV7-6 and TRBJ2-5, is GAGVSQSPRYKVTKRGQDVALRCDPISGHVSLYWYRQALGQGPEFLTYFNYEAQQDKSGLPNDRFSAERPEGSISTLTIQRTEQRDSAMYRCASSLRGGLETQYFGPGTRLLVL.

This clone was found once. This rearrangement joins TRBV5-1 to TRBJ2-3; D gene uncertain. Trimming cost V 4 bases and J 4 bases, with 7 bases left between them. This CDR3 has 12 amino acids. Germline lookup yields CDR1 SGHRS and CDR2 YFSETQ. CDR3 sequence (DNA): TGCGCCAGCAGCCCCGAGGCAGATACGCAGTATTTT. Translated, it gives CASSPEADTQYF.

The chain recombines TRBV5-1 with TRBJ2-1; no firm D call. Germline CDR1 reads SGHRS; CDR2 reads YFSETQ. V shed 6 bases and J shed 3 bases, with 4 bases lying between them. The CDR3 has 11 residues. The CDR3 coding sequence is TGCGCCAGCACCCTCTACAATGAGCAGTTCTTC. This encodes CASTLYNEQFF.

The chain joins TRBV30 to TRBJ2-5, with D maybe TRBD2 (5 bases). Germline values: CDR1 GTSNPN, CDR2 SVGIG (reference sequence). The V end lost 4 bases, the J end lost 4 bases, and 16 bases lay between the germline ends. CDR3 size: 14 residues. The CDR3 loop reads CAWTPGLALETQYF. The CDR3 DNA reads as TGTGCCTGGACCCCTGGGCTAGCTTTAGAGACCCAGTACTTC. Combining the CDR3 with reference TRBV30 and TRBJ2-5 gives the whole variable domain SQTIHQWPATLVQPVGSPLSLECTVEGTSNPNLYWYRQAAGRGLQLLFYSVGIGQISSEVPQNLSASRPQDRQFILSSKKLLLSDSGFYLCAWTPGLALETQYFGPGTRLLVL.

About this clone: This CDR3 is also generated by other DNA sequences in the sample. This chain connects TRBV4-1 to TRBJ2-1; 7 nucleotides match TRBD2. The V and J ends lost 0 bases and 0 bases, in that order; junction bases with no gene match: 5. The V gene's germline CDR1 is MGHRA and CDR2 YSYEKL. The CDR3 loop spans 17 amino acids. The CDR3 is CASSQDPSGSSYNEQFF. CDR3 coding DNA: TGCGCCAGCAGCCAAGATCCTAGCGGCAGCTCCTACAATGAGCAGTTCTTC.

V is TRBV28 and J is TRBJ2-7, with TRBD1 matching over 9 bases. The junction had 7 bases not matched to a gene; V was cut back by 11 bases and J by 2 bases. CDR1 and CDR2 from the germline V gene are MDHEN and SYDVKM. The length of the CDR3 is 13 residues. The CDR3 nucleotides read TGTGCCGCGAACAGGGGGCAAACCTACGAGCAGTACTTC. Protein sequence: CAANRGQTYEQYF.

Points on this clone: Since a far larger clone is one base different, this is likely a read error. In the same sample, other DNA sequences code for this CDR3. In DNA form, the CDR3 reads TGTGCCAGCAGCTTAGGACTAGCGGGCAACAATGAGCAGTTCTTC. Translation: CASSLGLAGNNEQFF. The chain couples TRBV7-2 to TRBJ2-1; 10 bases are shared with TRBD2. Germline V gene data show CDR1 as SGHTA and CDR2 as FQGNSA. V gave up 1 base and J gave up 5 bases; unmatched junction bases: 2. CDR3 length: 15 amino acids.

This chain uses TRBV19 with TRBJ1-5; 8 nucleotides match TRBD1. The CDR3 runs 14 residues. Germline CDR1 is LNHDA and CDR2 is SQIVND (reference sequence). V shed 4 bases, J shed 6 bases, and the junction held 5 bases outside the gene matches. The CDR3 DNA is TGTGCCAGTAGTAGGGCAGGGGGCGCTCAGCCCCAGCATTTT. This encodes CASSRAGGAQPQHF. Full variable domain (rest looked up from reference TRBV19 and TRBJ1-5): DGGITQSPKYLFRKEGQNVTLSCEQNLNHDAMYWYRQDPGQGLRLIYYSQIVNDFQKGDIAEGYSVSREKKESFPLTVTSAQKNPTAFYLCASSRAGGAQPQHFGDGTRLSIL.

The V gene is TRBV5-1, the J gene TRBJ1-1; TRBD1 agrees at 7 bases. The CDR3 extends over 15 amino acids. Trimming removed 4 bases from V and 8 bases from J; junction bases left unmatched: 14. CDR1 is SGHRS, CDR2 YFSETQ, per germline. As DNA, the CDR3 is TGCGCCAGCAGCCGAAGATTGACAGGGCGCGCCGAAGCTTTCTTT. This gives the protein CASSRRLTGRAEAFF.

This clone came up a few times. The rearrangement joins TRBV6-1 to TRBJ2-3, with a weak D call TRBD2 (6 bases). Trimming took off 1 base at V and 2 bases at J, with 13 bases between the two ends. Germline CDR1 and CDR2: MNHNS and SASEGT. The CDR3 is 16 amino acids. The CDR3 sequence is CASSEEPAGNTDTQYF. The CDR3 DNA reads TGTGCCAGCAGTGAAGAGCCCGCGGGGAACACAGATACGCAGTATTTT.